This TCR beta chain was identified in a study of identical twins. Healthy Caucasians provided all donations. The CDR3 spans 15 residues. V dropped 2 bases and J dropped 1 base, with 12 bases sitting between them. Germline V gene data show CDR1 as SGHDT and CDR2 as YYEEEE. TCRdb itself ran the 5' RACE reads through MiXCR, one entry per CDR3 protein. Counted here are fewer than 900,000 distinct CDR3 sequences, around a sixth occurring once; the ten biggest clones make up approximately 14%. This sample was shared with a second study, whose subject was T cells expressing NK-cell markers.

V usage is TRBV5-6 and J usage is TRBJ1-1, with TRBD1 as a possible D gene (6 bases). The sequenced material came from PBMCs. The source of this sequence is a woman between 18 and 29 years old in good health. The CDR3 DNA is TGTGCCAGCAGCTTAGGGGGGCCTGGGAACACTGAAGCTTTCTTT. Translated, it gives CASSLGGPGNTEAFF.